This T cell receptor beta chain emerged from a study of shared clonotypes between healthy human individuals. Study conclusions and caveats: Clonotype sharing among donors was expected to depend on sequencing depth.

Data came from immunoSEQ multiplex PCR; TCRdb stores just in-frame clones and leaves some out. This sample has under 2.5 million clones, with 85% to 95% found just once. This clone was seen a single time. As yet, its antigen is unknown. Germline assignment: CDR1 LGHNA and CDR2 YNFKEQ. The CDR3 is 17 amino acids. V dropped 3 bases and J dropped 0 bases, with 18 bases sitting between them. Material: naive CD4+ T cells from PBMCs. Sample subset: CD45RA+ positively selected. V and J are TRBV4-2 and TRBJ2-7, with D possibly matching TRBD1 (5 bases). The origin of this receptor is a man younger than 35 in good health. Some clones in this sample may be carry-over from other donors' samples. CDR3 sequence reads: CASSQDPRTPSSYEQYF. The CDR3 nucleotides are TGTGCCAGCAGCCAGGATCCCCGGACACCAAGCTCCTACGAGCAGTACTTC.